Below are 28 T cell receptor beta chains sequenced from a single sample in a study of cytomegalovirus exposure and HLA in healthy donors. Primers included in the PCR were 60 Vbeta and 13 Jbeta primers. Sequenced by immunoSEQ multiplex PCR; TCRdb stores in-frame clones only, minus some. The repertoire has about 140,000 clones, around 80% of them found once; the top ten carry 3% to 3.5%. The sample taken for sequencing was PBMCs. The receptors here all came from a middle-aged man in good health and CMV-seronegative.

This rearrangement joins TRBV5-4 to TRBJ2-5; TRBD2 agrees at 15 bases. The CDR3 covers 17 residues. Germline V gives CDR1 SGHNT, CDR2 YYREEE (reference sequence). Trimming removed 4 bases from V and 3 bases from J; junction bases left unmatched: 7. The CDR3 nucleotides are TGTGCCAGCAGCCCCGGGACTAGCGGGGGGTCGGAAGAGACCCAGTACTTC. Translated, it gives CASSPGTSGGSEETQYF.

This clone was detected a few times. The chain joins TRBV28 to TRBJ2-1, with TRBD2 matching 9 bases. The V gene's germline CDR1 is MDHEN and CDR2 SYDVKM. J lost 7 bases, V lost 2 bases, and 12 bases had no gene match. CDR3 size: 17 residues. In DNA form, the CDR3 reads TGTGCCAGCAGTTTAGGGGGCCCTAGCGGGGTATTGAATGAGCAGTTCTTC. Translation gives CASSLGGPSGVLNEQFF.

The chain's CDR3 is CASSSYRSGGKFF. DNA of the CDR3: TGTGCCAGCAGCTCTTATCGGAGCGGGGGGAAGTTCTTC. The rearrangement uses TRBV7-2 and TRBJ2-1; 9 bases are shared with TRBD2. V lost 4 bases and J lost 14; bases outside the gene matches: 9. This CDR3 comprises 13 residues. Germline assignment: CDR1 SGHTA and CDR2 FQGNSA.

The V call is TRBV29-1, the J call TRBJ2-5; 11 bases match TRBD2. The V gene end was trimmed by 7 bases and the J gene end by 5 bases; junction bases not matched to a gene: 9. In germline, CDR1 is SQVTM, CDR2 ANQGSEA. CDR3 size: 14 residues. The CDR3 nucleotides read TGCAGCGGTATACTAGCGGGGGCTCGGGAGACCCAGTACTTC. Translating gives CSGILAGARETQYF. The full variable domain, rest sourced from reference TRBV29-1 and TRBJ2-5, is SAVISQKPSRDICQRGTSLTIQCQVDSQVTMMFWYRQQPGQSLTLIATANQGSEATYESGFVIDKFPISRPNLTFSTLTVSNMSPEDSSIYLCSGILAGARETQYFGPGTRLLVL.

The V and J genes are TRBV7-2 and TRBJ1-5, with unresolved D. This CDR3 has 14 amino acids. Germline CDR1 is SGHTA and CDR2 is FQGNSA. V lost 4 bases, J lost 4 bases, and 11 bases lay in between. CDR3: CASSSREGNQPQHF. The DNA for the CDR3 is TGTGCCAGCAGCTCCCGAGAGGGTAATCAGCCCCAGCATTTT.

The rearrangement joins TRBV2 to TRBJ1-1, with D possibly TRBD1 on 5 matching bases. Germline V gene data show CDR1 as SNHLY and CDR2 as FYNNEI. The CDR3 contains 14 residues. V gave up 0 bases and J gave up 11 bases, with 16 bases separating them. CDR3 loop: CASSEAPVDSGAFF. The CDR3 region has the DNA TGTGCCAGCAGTGAAGCGCCCGTCGACAGCGGGGCTTTCTTT.

This clone was counted between two and nine times. The chain links TRBV5-1 to TRBJ1-5; 12 bases are a match to TRBD1. J lost 5 bases, V lost 3 bases, and 3 bases had no gene match. CDR3 length: 15 residues. From germline, CDR1 is SGHRS and CDR2 YFSETQ. The CDR3 loop reads CASSSGTGGDQPQHF. The CDR3 bases are TGCGCCAGCAGCTCCGGGACAGGGGGCGATCAGCCCCAGCATTTT.

There are a few counts of this clone. The J gene is TRBJ1-5, the V gene TRBV20-1; no definite D call. The CDR3 runs to 11 residues. CDR1 is DFQATT and CDR2 is SNEGSKA in the germline V gene (reference sequence). Trimming took off 6 bases at V and 15 bases at J, with 18 bases between the two ends. This CDR3 reads CSARTSIEVHF. In DNA, the CDR3 is TGCAGTGCGAGGACTTCGATAGAGGTGCATTTT.

The J gene is TRBJ1-2, the V gene TRBV2; tentative D call: TRBD1 (6 bases). CDR3 length: 11 residues. The V gene lost 6 bases and the J gene lost 4 bases, with 6 bases spanning the gap. Germline V gene sequence: CDR1 SNHLY, CDR2 FYNNEI. The CDR3 sequence: CASRGAYGYTF. In DNA, the CDR3 is TGTGCCAGCAGGGGGGCCTATGGCTACACCTTC.

This clone has a handful of counts. The chain uses TRBV6-5 and TRBJ1-1, with D uncertain. Trimming took 0 bases from V and 0 from J, leaving 11 bases between them. In germline, CDR1 is MNHEY, CDR2 SVGAGI. CDR3 size: 16 residues. The CDR3 loop reads CASSYSSSLLNTEAFF. The CDR3 DNA is TGTGCCAGCAGTTACTCGAGCTCGTTGCTGAACACTGAAGCTTTCTTT.

The V and J genes are TRBV29-1 and TRBJ1-1, with a tentative D call TRBD1 (6 bases). This CDR3 spans 13 amino acids. Trimming pared 3 bases from V and 1 base from J, leaving 9 bases between. Looked up from germline, CDR1 is SQVTM and CDR2 is ANQGSEA. The CDR3 DNA follows: TGCAGCGTTGATCAGGGGAAGAACACTGAAGCTTTCTTT. Translating gives CSVDQGKNTEAFF.

The rearrangement joins TRBV5-1 to TRBJ2-5; 10 nucleotides match TRBD2. This CDR3 comprises 15 residues. Germline CDR1 SGHRS, CDR2 YFSETQ. Losses at the gene ends were 4 bases for V and 0 bases for J; bases not matched to a gene: 3. Here the CDR3 reads CASSQRGGYQETQYF. The CDR3 nucleotides read TGCGCCAGCAGCCAGCGGGGGGGGTACCAAGAGACCCAGTACTTC.

This chain connects TRBV10-3 to TRBJ2-7, with D possibly matching TRBD1 (5 bases). The CDR3 sequence is 14 residues long. Trimming pared 2 bases from V and 6 bases from J, leaving 14 bases between. Germline V gene data show CDR1 as ENHRY and CDR2 as SYGVKD. CDR3 region: CAISESGMGREQYF. The CDR3 coding sequence is TGTGCCATCAGTGAGAGTGGGATGGGGCGCGAGCAGTACTTC.

This chain joins TRBV11-3 and TRBJ2-2, with D maybe TRBD1 (5 bases). The germline V gene has CDR1 SGHNT and CDR2 YENEEA. V lost 1 base and J 0 bases, leaving 6 bases between the germline ends. CDR3 size: 15 residues. The DNA of the CDR3 is TGTGCCAGCAGCTTAGTGACAGCGAACACCGGGGAGCTGTTTTTT. Translation: CASSLVTANTGELFF.

J is TRBJ1-5 and V is TRBV7-2, with D unresolved. CDR1 and CDR2 from the germline V gene are SGHTA and FQGNSA. Trimming cost V 5 bases and J 5 bases, with 16 bases left between them. The CDR3 totals 15 residues. For the CDR3, the DNA is TGTGCCAGCAGCCGCACTATGGGAGGCGATCAGCCCCAGCATTTT. Protein product: CASSRTMGGDQPQHF.

This rearrangement joins TRBV7-3 to TRBJ1-1, with 9 bases fitting TRBD1. The CDR3 consists of 15 residues. Per germline, CDR1 SGHTA and CDR2 FQGTGA. V shed 5 bases, J shed 4 bases, and the junction held 8 bases outside the gene matches. This CDR3 reads CASSRSPTGGTEAFF. Here the CDR3 DNA reads TGTGCCAGCAGCCGATCGCCGACAGGGGGCACTGAAGCTTTCTTT.

The chain has TRBV6-1 and TRBJ2-5, with TRBD2 identical over 11 bases. The CDR3 contains 14 residues. CDR1 MNHNS and CDR2 SASEGT come from the germline V gene. J gave up 2 bases and V 11 bases, and 7 bases lay outside the gene matches. The CDR3 reads CAHRSGGGQETQYF. The CDR3 DNA follows: TGTGCCCACCGTAGCGGGGGGGGGCAAGAGACCCAGTACTTC.

The J gene is TRBJ1-1, the V gene TRBV28, with D perhaps matching TRBD1 (6 bases). Germline V gives CDR1 MDHEN, CDR2 SYDVKM. The CDR3 is 13 residues long. With 4 bases removed from V and 7 bases from J, the gap between germline ends came to 13 bases. The chain's CDR3 is CASSSGTRVEAFF. DNA for the CDR3: TGTGCCAGCAGTTCAGGGACACGGGTTGAAGCTTTCTTT.

This clone was seen a handful of times. The genes are TRBV5-1 and TRBJ1-1; D perhaps matches TRBD1 (6 bases). V was cut by 0 bases and J by 1 base, with 13 bases left in between. There are 16 residues in the CDR3. CDR1 is SGHRS, CDR2 YFSETQ, per germline. CDR3 loop: CASSLAPGAQNTEAFF. CDR3 sequence (DNA): TGCGCCAGCAGCTTGGCCCCAGGGGCACAGAACACTGAAGCTTTCTTT.

CDR3 protein: CASSDTETTGELFF. In DNA, the CDR3 is TGCGCCAGCAGCGACACAGAGACCACCGGGGAGCTGTTTTTT. The V call is TRBV5-1, the J call TRBJ2-2; no definite D call. Germline V gene lookup returns CDR1 SGHRS and CDR2 YFSETQ. Trimming pared 4 bases from V and 4 bases from J, leaving 11 bases between. The CDR3 consists of 14 residues.

This sequence joins TRBV5-6 and TRBJ2-3, with TRBD1 identical over 10 bases. Germline-derived CDR1 and CDR2 are SGHDT and YYEEEE. The CDR3 is 19 residues long. Trimming cost V 2 bases and J 0 bases; bases outside gene matches: 12. CDR3 sequence (DNA): TGTGCCAGCAGCTTTGGGGGACAGGGGTTGTTTGTAAGCACAGATACGCAGTATTTT. Protein: CASSFGGQGLFVSTDTQYF.

This chain links TRBV27 with TRBJ1-2; D is ambiguous. Germline values: CDR1 MNHEY, CDR2 SMNVEV (reference sequence). The CDR3 has 14 residues. Trimming removed 1 base at V and 5 bases at J, with 11 bases between. CDR3 in amino acids: CASSLFRGYYGYTF. The CDR3 DNA reads TGTGCCAGCAGTTTATTTCGAGGATATTATGGCTACACCTTC.

The chain uses TRBV5-6 and TRBJ2-1, with D perhaps TRBD2 (6 bases). This CDR3 comprises 15 residues. Germline V gene data show CDR1 as SGHDT and CDR2 as YYEEEE. Trimming took off 4 bases at V and 0 bases at J, with 11 bases between the two ends. CDR3 protein: CASSPGRSSYNEQFF. CDR3 sequence (DNA): TGTGCCAGCAGCCCGGGGAGGAGCTCCTACAATGAGCAGTTCTTC.

V usage is TRBV6-1 and J usage is TRBJ2-3; TRBD2 might be the D (7 bases). CDR3 size: 18 residues. Trimming pared 1 base from V and 0 bases from J, leaving 17 bases between. Per germline, CDR1 MNHNS and CDR2 SASEGT. The CDR3: CASSEEYGGGTSTDTQYF. The CDR3 DNA is TGTGCCAGCAGTGAAGAGTATGGGGGGGGCACAAGCACAGATACGCAGTATTTT.

J is TRBJ2-7 and V is TRBV28, with unresolved D. This CDR3 has 12 residues. Germline V gene lookup returns CDR1 MDHEN and CDR2 SYDVKM. V lost 4 bases and J lost 3, with 7 bases in between. CDR3 in amino acids: CASSYYYYEQYF. In DNA form, the CDR3 reads TGTGCCAGCAGTTACTATTACTACGAGCAGTACTTC.

A word on this clone: Other DNA sequences within the sample encode an identical CDR3. J is TRBJ2-1 and V is TRBV27; 12 positions agree with TRBD1. CDR3 length: 21 amino acids. In germline, CDR1 is MNHEY, CDR2 SMNVEV (reference sequence). Trimming cost V 2 bases and J 10 bases; bases outside gene matches: 24. For the CDR3, the DNA is TGTGCCAGCAGTTTACCGCGACTTGGGACAGGGGGCTTAGGTATTCAGGGGGAGCAGTTCTTC. Its protein is CASSLPRLGTGGLGIQGEQFF.

V usage is TRBV7-3 and J usage is TRBJ1-2, with D possibly being TRBD1 (6 bases). The CDR3 covers 15 residues. The germline V and J ends were trimmed by 2 bases and 8 bases, with 18 bases remaining between them. Germline lookup yields CDR1 SGHTA and CDR2 FQGTGA. CDR3 in DNA: TGTGCCAGCAGCTTACGGACAGCTCGACCGGGGGGCTACACCTTC. This sequence encodes CASSLRTARPGGYTF.

This clone occurred a few times. This chain connects TRBV6-5 to TRBJ2-1, with 7 bases fitting TRBD2. Germline-derived CDR1 and CDR2 are MNHEY and SVGAGI. The trim removed 7 bases at V and 5 bases at J, leaving 5 bases unmatched. There are 13 residues in the CDR3. This CDR3 is CASTSGSDNEQFF. CDR3 DNA sequence: TGTGCCAGCACTAGCGGTTCTGACAATGAGCAGTTCTTC.